This T cell receptor (beta chain) was captured in a study of cytomegalovirus exposure and HLA in healthy donors (dated by TCRdb to 2016 to 2017). Background on the whole study: According to an earlier analysis of 587 of the donors, about 180 million T cells yielded 90 million to 130 million unique TCR beta sequences and around 280 Gb of sequence data. All discovery cohort repertoires had been generated on a single sequencing platform. Of the approximately 400 genotyped donors, less than 85% were placed in the genetic ancestry cluster associated with self-reported Caucasian donors. To predict cytomegalovirus infection status, the study combined high-throughput TCR immunosequencing, statistical association of individual TCRs with disease status, and machine learning. Class I and class II HLA loci were covered by the typing at four-digit resolution. Rather than using new phenotypic data, the later analysis identified candidate immune exposures from TCR beta sequences and from how often those sequences occurred across donors. A separate validation cohort of about 110 different subjects was used in addition to the 666-subject first cohort. Among roughly 370 genotyped donors of the cohort, an average of around 240,000 unique TCR beta nucleotide sequences were sequenced per donor, roughly 18% of them non-productive. An earlier analysis of 500 to 650 of the donors applied high-throughput TCR beta sequencing to assess whether each TCR beta V gene segment acted as functional or pseudogenic. Donor age, sex, ethnicity and CMV serostatus were compiled alongside the repertoire data. The study aimed to test whether cataloging public T cell receptors could reveal signatures of past pathogen exposure. A handful of DR-DQ haplotypes were handled as single units for association and clustering because linkage in the cohort was strong. To study patterns of TCR occurrence, a later analysis re-analyzed previously published TCR beta repertoires from under 750 donors and added high-resolution HLA genotyping. The T cell repertoires of around 730 subjects were profiled by immunosequencing and related to cytomegalovirus serostatus. An early release covering some 640 HLA-typed donors comprised roughly 300 gigabases of sequencing data and tens of millions of unique TCR sequences. The number of donors typed differed by locus, with 629-630 for A, B, C, DRB1 and DQB1, more than 500 for DQA1, over 600 for DPA1, and some 440 for DPB1. A later genetic analysis used genome-wide SNP genotypes for 398 of the 666 donors, treating that subset as a discovery cohort.

Preparation of the library involved the immunoSEQ multiplex PCR assay. A mixture of 60 forward primers for TCR Vbeta segments and 13 reverse primers for TCR Jbeta segments was used in the multiplex PCR. The CDR3 region of rearranged TCR beta genes was amplified from genomic DNA by a multiplex PCR assay. On the Illumina HiSeq System, the amplified TCR beta libraries were sequenced as 87-base-pair reads. The published analysis was carried out like this. In a later analysis, roughly 80 million unique TCR beta chains were counted across the roughly 610 repertoires, and roughly 9.9 million of these chains were shared by at least two donors. Raw reads were error-corrected and collapsed into unique sequences by a nearest-neighbor algorithm in which closely related sequences were merged to remove PCR and sequencing errors. Alignment of CDR3 sequences to IMGT reference sequences was used to assign V, D and J gene segments. For a sequence to be retained, a match of at least six nucleotides was required to both a V gene segment and a J gene segment. Rearrangements were called productive when the CDR3 lacked stop codons and stayed in frame with V and J; all others were non-productive. CDR3 was defined according to IMGT convention as the region running from the second conserved V-encoded cysteine to the conserved J-encoded phenylalanine. Sequences without an unambiguous match to a single V gene segment were excluded from the earlier analysis of 500 to 700 of the donors. In an earlier analysis of 500 to 750 of the donors, V segments were called functional above 56.7% productive rearrangements and were called segregating when the between-donor standard deviation exceeded 5%. To diagnose cytomegalovirus status from the catalog of TCR beta chain sequences, a statistical classification framework was built. In a later analysis, V and J genes were assigned by comparing TCR nucleotide sequences against IMGT/GENE-DB human TR gene sequences. A later analysis assigned CDR3 sequences and most-parsimonious VDJ recombination scenarios with the TCRdist pipeline. In a later analysis, each TCR beta chain was defined by its CDR3 amino acid sequence together with its V-gene family, and reads lacking a unique V-gene family were excluded. To address suspected cross-contamination and a sequencing artifact, a later analysis removed some 620 highly shared, low-generation-probability nucleotide sequences. A later analysis calculated a clonal expansion index for each public chain from normalized within-repertoire ranks of inferred template counts. A later analysis computed generation probabilities with a VDJ recombination model fitted to out-of-frame rearrangements, and checked the results against IGoR. Hypergeometric tests were used in a later analysis to score TCR-TCR, TCR-HLA and TCR-CMV co-occurrence, with a repertoire-size bias correction applied to the TCR pairs. To estimate false discovery rates, a later analysis permuted the HLA or CMV assignments 20 times. In a later analysis, co-occurring TCRs were grouped using DBSCAN, and TCRdist sequence similarity was added for clustering within HLA-allele-positive subsets. Repertoires with fewer than 30,000 or more than 120,000 public chains were left out of co-occurrence clustering, as were roughly five repertoires with anomalous nucleotide sharing. TCRdb stores this immuneACCESS table with in-frame sequences only. Part of the clones is absent; in the studies checked, under half of the shortfall reflects unresolved V genes, and no reason is known for the rest. That table furnishes V, J and clone size, whereas the DNA furnished D and trimming. A total of 130,000 or so clones appear in this sample, 80% to 90% of them only once. Around 3% of the sample is taken by the ten largest.

A few counts support this clone. No antigen is known for it. Base qualities are not at hand, and no much larger clone is one base apart. The cohort was made up of 666 healthy bone marrow donors. All cohort members were sampled while nominally healthy, although unrecorded immune exposures were likely present. The donor was CMV seropositive and belonged to the group of 250 to 300 seropositive cohort members. Each donor provided a peripheral blood sample, and peripheral blood mononuclear cells were used for TCR beta sequencing. The Qiagen DNeasy Blood Extraction Kit was used to extract genomic DNA from the blood cell samples. Sequences SGHRS (CDR1) and YFSETQ (CDR2) are obtained from the germline V gene. Reading from cysteine to phenylalanine, the CDR3 counts 15 amino acids. Solely the CDR3 DNA is kept, with 45 bases framed from the first base. The junction shows trimming of 4 bases on V and 1 base on J, and the gene matches do not reach 4 bases of it.

General conclusions and limits of the study: The classifier was reported to diagnose cytomegalovirus status with high specificity and sensitivity in both the original cohort and the validation cohort. Only TCR beta chains were sequenced in this cohort, and the absence of alpha or paired-chain data limited detectable features. A total of roughly 160 TCR beta chains were listed by the study as associated with cytomegalovirus. A group of highly shared sequence variants was considered likely to be a technical artifact of the sequencing pipeline. A later genetic analysis reported fewer N-insertions in productive TCRs among donors in an Asian-associated ancestry cluster than the roughly 720-donor mean. A further reported finding was that TCR beta sequences accurately predicted the HLA-A and HLA-B alleles for most subjects in the first cohort. Correlated functional status among segregating V segments might be attributable to linkage disequilibrium, but an unknown experimental factor could not be ruled out. Strong co-occurrence of HLA alleles, especially DR and DQ, made assigning TCR associations to individual alleles difficult. Compared with equally common non-associated chains, HLA-associated TCR beta chains in a later analysis were more clonally expanded and had lower generation probabilities. The presence/absence analyses assumed that sequencing depth was roughly uniform across donors, and that assumption may not be true. A later genetic analysis associated a missense DCLRE1C variant with V-gene and J-gene trimming of TCR beta chains, and an independent cohort replicated the association. Broadly in line with IMGT annotations, most TCR beta V segments showed up in productive rearrangements about 87% or about 30% of the time in an earlier analysis of several hundred of the donors. Because counts were too low, roughly 18 rarely observed V segments, including chromosome 9 orphons, were left out of the earlier analysis of 587 of the donors. A later analysis associated roughly 17,000 TCR beta sequences with specific HLA alleles at a false discovery rate of 0.05. In a later analysis, most CMV-associated TCR beta chains were found to appear HLA-restricted, with HLA associations seemingly driven largely by CMV exposure. HLA typing was unavailable for some donors at each locus, so association tests used only the typed subset. Because the 87-base-pair reads could not distinguish some IMGT-functional V segments, including TRBV6-2 and TRBV6-3, those segments were excluded. According to the authors, the approach could potentially be generalized to other disease states and immunological phenotypes. For the cohort, immune exposure information was limited to CMV serostatus. In a later analysis, TCR association rates were found to vary across HLA loci, with the most associated TCRs seen for DRB1 alleles and the fewest for HLA-C alleles. In vitro tests confirmed that a few of the cytomegalovirus-associated TCR beta chains recognize cytomegalovirus antigens. Several of the top co-occurrence clusters appeared to be linked to parvovirus B19, influenza, CMV and Epstein-Barr virus, according to a later analysis. While some public TCRs were present in many individuals, most TCR sequences turned up only very rarely across donors.

Specimen: PBMCs. Here the chain combines TRBV5-1 and TRBJ2-2; 7 of the junction bases match TRBD2. The TCR sequence derives from a woman aged 18-29 years in good health and CMV-seropositive. The CDR3 has the sequence CASSRSGENTGELFF. DNA sequence: TGCGCCAGCAGCCGAAGCGGGGAGAACACCGGGGAGCTGTTTTTT. Where the CDR3 stops, the reference TRBV5-1 and TRBJ2-2 genes take over; the full variable domain is KAGVTQTPRYLIKTRGQQVTLSCSPISGHRSVSWYQQTPGQGLQFLFEYFSETQRNKGNFPGRFSGRQFSNSRSEMNVSTLELGDSALYLCASSRSGENTGELFFGEGSRLTVL.